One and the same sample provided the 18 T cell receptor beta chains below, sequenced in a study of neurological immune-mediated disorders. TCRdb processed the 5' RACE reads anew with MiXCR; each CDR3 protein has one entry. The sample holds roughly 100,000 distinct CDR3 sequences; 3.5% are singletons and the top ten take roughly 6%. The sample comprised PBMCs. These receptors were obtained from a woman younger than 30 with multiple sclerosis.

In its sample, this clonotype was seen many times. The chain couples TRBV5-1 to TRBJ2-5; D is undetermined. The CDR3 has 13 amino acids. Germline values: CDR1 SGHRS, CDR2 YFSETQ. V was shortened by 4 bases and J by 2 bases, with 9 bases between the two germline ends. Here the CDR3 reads CASSPTRQETQYF. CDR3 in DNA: TGCGCCAGCAGCCCGACTCGACAAGAGACCCAGTACTTC.

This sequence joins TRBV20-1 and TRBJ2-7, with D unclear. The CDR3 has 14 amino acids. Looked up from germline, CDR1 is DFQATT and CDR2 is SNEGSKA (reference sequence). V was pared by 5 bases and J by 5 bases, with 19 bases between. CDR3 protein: CSAGDGLVLDEQYF. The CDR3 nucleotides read TGCAGTGCTGGCGACGGGCTGGTTTTGGACGAGCAGTACTTC.

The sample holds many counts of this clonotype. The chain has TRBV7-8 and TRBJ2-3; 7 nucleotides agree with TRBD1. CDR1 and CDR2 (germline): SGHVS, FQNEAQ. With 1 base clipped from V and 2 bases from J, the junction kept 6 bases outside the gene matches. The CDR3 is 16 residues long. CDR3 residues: CASSLDPGQNTDTQYF. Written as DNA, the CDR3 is TGTGCCAGCAGCTTAGACCCGGGACAGAACACAGATACGCAGTATTTT.

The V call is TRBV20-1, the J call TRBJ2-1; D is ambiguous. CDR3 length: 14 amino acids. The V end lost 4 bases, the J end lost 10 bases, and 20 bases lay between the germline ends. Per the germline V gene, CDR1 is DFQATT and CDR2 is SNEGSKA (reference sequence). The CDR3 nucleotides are TGCAGTGCTACCGACCGAGACCTTCTCGGGGAGCAGTTCTTC. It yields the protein CSATDRDLLGEQFF.

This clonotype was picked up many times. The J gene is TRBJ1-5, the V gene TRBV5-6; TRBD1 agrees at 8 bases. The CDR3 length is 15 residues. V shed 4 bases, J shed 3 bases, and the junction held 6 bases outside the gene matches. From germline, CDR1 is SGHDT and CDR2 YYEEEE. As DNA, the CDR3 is TGTGCCAGCAGCCTGGCAGGGGGCCTCAATCAGCCCCAGCATTTT. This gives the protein CASSLAGGLNQPQHF.

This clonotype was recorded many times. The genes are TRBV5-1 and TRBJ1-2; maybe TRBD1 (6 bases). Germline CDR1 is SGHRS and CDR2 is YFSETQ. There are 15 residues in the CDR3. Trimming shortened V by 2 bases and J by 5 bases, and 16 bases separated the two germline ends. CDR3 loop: CASSFIIGQLYGYTF. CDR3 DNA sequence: TGCGCCAGCAGCTTTATAATAGGACAGCTATATGGCTACACCTTC.

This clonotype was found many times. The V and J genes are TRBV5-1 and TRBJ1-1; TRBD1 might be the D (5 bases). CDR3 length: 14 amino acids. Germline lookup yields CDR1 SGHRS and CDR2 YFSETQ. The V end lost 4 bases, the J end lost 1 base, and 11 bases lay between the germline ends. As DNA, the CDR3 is TGCGCCAGCAGCCGTGAGGGGCAGAACACTGAAGCTTTCTTT. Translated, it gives CASSREGQNTEAFF.

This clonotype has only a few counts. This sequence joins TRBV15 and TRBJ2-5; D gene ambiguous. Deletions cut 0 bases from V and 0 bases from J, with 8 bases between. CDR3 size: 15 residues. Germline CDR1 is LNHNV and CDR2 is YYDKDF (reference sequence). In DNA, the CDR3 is TGTGCCACCAGCAGAGACAGCGCGTACCAAGAGACCCAGTACTTC. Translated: CATSRDSAYQETQYF.

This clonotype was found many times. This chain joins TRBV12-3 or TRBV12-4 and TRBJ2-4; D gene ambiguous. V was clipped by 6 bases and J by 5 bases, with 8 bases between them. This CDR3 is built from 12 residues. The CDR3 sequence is CASRINENIQYF. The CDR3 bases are TGTGCCAGCAGGATAAATGAAAACATTCAGTACTTC.

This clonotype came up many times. The CDR3 nucleotides are TGTGCCAGCAGTTACGTGACAGGGACTAATTCACCCCTCCACTTT. Translated: CASSYVTGTNSPLHF. The chain has TRBV6-5 and TRBJ1-6; TRBD1 matches 7 bases. Unmatched junction bases numbered 4, after V lost 2 bases and J lost 6 bases. The germline V gene encodes CDR1 MNHEY and CDR2 SVGAGI. This CDR3 has 15 residues.

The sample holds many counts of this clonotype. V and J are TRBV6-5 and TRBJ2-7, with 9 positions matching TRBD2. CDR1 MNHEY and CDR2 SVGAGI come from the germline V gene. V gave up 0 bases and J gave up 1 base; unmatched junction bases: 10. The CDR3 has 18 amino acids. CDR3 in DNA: TGTGCCAGCAGTTACTCGAGGAGTAGCGGGAGTCAGTCCTACGAGCAGTACTTC. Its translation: CASSYSRSSGSQSYEQYF.

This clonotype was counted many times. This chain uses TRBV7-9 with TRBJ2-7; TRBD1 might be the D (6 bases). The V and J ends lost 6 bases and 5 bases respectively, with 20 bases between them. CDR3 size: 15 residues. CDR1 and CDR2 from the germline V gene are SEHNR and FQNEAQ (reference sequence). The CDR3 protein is CASSPTGTMGDEQYF. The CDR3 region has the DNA TGTGCCAGCAGTCCCACAGGGACCATGGGTGACGAGCAGTACTTC.

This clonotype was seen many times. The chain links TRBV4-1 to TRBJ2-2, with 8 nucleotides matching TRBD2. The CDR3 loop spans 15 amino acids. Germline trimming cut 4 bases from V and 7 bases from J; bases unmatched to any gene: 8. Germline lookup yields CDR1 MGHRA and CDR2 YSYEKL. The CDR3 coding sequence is TGCGCCAGCAGCCGAGCGGGGGCTCGTGGCGGGGAGCTGTTTTTT. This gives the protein CASSRAGARGGELFF.

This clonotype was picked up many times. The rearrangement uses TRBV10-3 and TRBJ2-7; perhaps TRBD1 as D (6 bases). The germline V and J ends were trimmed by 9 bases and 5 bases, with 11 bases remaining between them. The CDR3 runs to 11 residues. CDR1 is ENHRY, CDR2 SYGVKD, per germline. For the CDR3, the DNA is TGTGCCATACCGGACAGCGACGAGCAGTACTTC. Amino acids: CAIPDSDEQYF.

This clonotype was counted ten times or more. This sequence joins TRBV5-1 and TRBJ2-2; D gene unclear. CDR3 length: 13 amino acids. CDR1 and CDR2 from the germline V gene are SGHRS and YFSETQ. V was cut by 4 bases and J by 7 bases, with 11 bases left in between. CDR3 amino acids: CASSEVEGGELFF. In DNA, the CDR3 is TGCGCCAGCAGCGAGGTAGAAGGCGGGGAGCTGTTTTTT.

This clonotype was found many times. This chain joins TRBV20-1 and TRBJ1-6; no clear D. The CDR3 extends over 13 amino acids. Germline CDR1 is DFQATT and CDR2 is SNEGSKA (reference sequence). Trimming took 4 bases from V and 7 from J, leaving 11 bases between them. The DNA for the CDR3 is TGCAGTGCTATAGTACAGTCAAATTCACCCCTCCACTTT. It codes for CSAIVQSNSPLHF.

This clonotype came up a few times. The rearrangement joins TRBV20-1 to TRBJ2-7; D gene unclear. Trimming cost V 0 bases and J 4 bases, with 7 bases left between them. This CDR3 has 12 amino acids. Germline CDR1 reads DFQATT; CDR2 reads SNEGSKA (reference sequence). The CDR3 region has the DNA TGCAGTGCTAGAGATTCCGATTACGAGCAGTACTTC. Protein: CSARDSDYEQYF.

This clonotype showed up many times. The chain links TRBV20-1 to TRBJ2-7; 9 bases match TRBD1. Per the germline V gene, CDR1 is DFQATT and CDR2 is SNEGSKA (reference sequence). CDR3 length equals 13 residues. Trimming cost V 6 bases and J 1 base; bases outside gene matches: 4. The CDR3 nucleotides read TGCAGTGCCCGGGACAGGGCTTCCTACGAGCAGTACTTC. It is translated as CSARDRASYEQYF.